The clone carrying this T cell receptor beta chain was seen at least ten times. Its specificity is unknown. A second roughly 7 to 12 cycle PCR used barcoded and J-beta primers. TCRdb re-called the 5' RACE reads through MiXCR, storing one row per CDR3 protein. The sample lists about 730,000 distinct CDR3 sequences, roughly 41% occurring once. The data stem from a study of blood T cells in healthy people across ages. Study outcomes and limitations: More naive CD4+ cells and higher diversity marked long-lived donors relative to aged donors. Naive and antigen-experienced cells could not be conclusively compared, given unsorted PBMCs. The study regarded diversity estimates from one million T cells as underestimates.

The J segment lost 2 bases and the V segment lost 1 base, leaving 4 bases of the junction unmatched. This CDR3 comprises 16 residues. From germline, CDR1 is LGHNA and CDR2 YNFKEQ. Sample: blood. The chain combines TRBV4-2 with TRBJ2-7; TRBD2 matches at 11 bases. This TCR came from a woman aged 55-69 years in good health. This CDR3 is CASSQGQLAGAYEQYF. In nucleotides, the CDR3 is TGTGCCAGCAGCCAAGGCCAACTAGCGGGAGCCTACGAGCAGTACTTC.